These 24 T cell receptor beta chains were sequenced from one sample in a study of OX40 agonist ivuxolimab in advanced cancers. Some clones are missing from TCRdb's copy, which holds only in-frame ones; the method was immunoSEQ multiplex PCR. The sample contains approximately 82,000 clones, roughly 83% of which appear only once. Sample: CD4+ or CD8+ T cells sorted from blood, taken in a trial of the OX40 agonist ivuxolimab. The receptors originated from an adult with an advanced solid tumor such as melanoma, head and neck, liver or kidney cancer.

V and J are TRBV6-5 and TRBJ2-5, with D possibly being TRBD1 or TRBD2 (5 bases each). Germline-derived CDR1 and CDR2 are MNHEY and SVGAGI. V lost 4 bases, J lost 4 bases, and 13 bases lay in between. The CDR3 consists of 14 residues. The CDR3 loop reads CASSSGTGGETQYF. CDR3 nucleotides: TGTGCCAGCAGTTCCGGGACCGGTGGAGAGACCCAGTACTTC.

The V call is TRBV19, the J call TRBJ2-2, with D perhaps TRBD1 (6 bases). Trimming left V 6 bases short and J 7 bases short, with 24 bases between. The CDR3 runs to 17 residues. CDR1 and CDR2 from the germline V gene are LNHDA and SQIVND (reference sequence). The CDR3 region has the DNA TGTGCCAGTAGCAAGAACGTCAGGGGAAATTTTGTCGGGGAGCTGTTTTTT. Its translation is CASSKNVRGNFVGELFF.

J is TRBJ1-5 and V is TRBV6-1, with TRBD1 identical over 8 bases. The CDR3 runs 15 residues. V trimming: 6 bases; J trimming: 5 bases; junction bases outside the gene matches: 9. Germline lookup yields CDR1 MNHNS and CDR2 SASEGT. The CDR3 DNA sequence: TGTGCCAGCAGCGCAATTCAGGGGGCTTATCAGCCCCAGCATTTT. This encodes CASSAIQGAYQPQHF.

On this clone itself: A junction boundary mismatches the germline segment, possibly from a read error. The chain employs TRBV11-1 and TRBJ2-1; 7 bases match TRBD1. This CDR3 comprises 15 residues. Per germline, CDR1 SGHAT and CDR2 FQDESV (reference sequence). Here the CDR3 reads CASSPGTAKDNERFF. Written as DNA, the CDR3 is TGTGCCAGCAGCCCGGGGACAGCTAAAGACAATGAGCGGTTCTTC.

The CDR3 loop reads CASSLVATSGYEQYF. In nucleotides, the CDR3 is TGTGCCAGCAGCTTAGTAGCGACTAGCGGCTACGAGCAGTACTTC. The J gene is TRBJ2-7, the V gene TRBV7-2; 9 bases align to TRBD2. V lost 1 base to trimming and J lost 3 bases; unmatched junction nucleotides: 4. From germline, CDR1 is SGHTA and CDR2 FQGNSA. This CDR3 is built from 15 residues.

V usage is TRBV27 and J usage is TRBJ2-2; 9 bases match TRBD1. This CDR3 contains 13 residues. Germline V lookup: CDR1 MNHEY, CDR2 SMNVEV (reference sequence). The V and J ends lost 4 bases and 7 bases, in that order; junction bases with no gene match: 1. The DNA of the CDR3 is TGTGCCAGCAGTTCGGGACAGGGCGGGGAGCTGTTTTTT. It is translated as CASSSGQGGELFF.

The rearrangement joins TRBV7-2 to TRBJ1-2, with D unresolved. Trimming left V 1 base short and J 3 bases short, with 12 bases between. This CDR3 region has 15 residues. CDR1 and CDR2 (germline): SGHTA, FQGNSA. CDR3 loop: CASSLVAGGDYGYTF. CDR3 coding DNA: TGTGCCAGCAGCTTAGTGGCAGGAGGAGACTATGGCTACACCTTC.

The chain recombines TRBV10-3 with TRBJ2-7; the D is unclear. This CDR3 has 11 residues. V was cut by 7 bases and J by 2 bases, with 6 bases left in between. Per the germline V gene, CDR1 is ENHRY and CDR2 is SYGVKD. CDR3 coding DNA: TGTGCCATCATGGAAACCTACGAGCAGTACTTC. As protein: CAIMETYEQYF.

The chain has TRBV14 and TRBJ1-3, with D possibly TRBD1 on 6 matching bases. Trimming cost V 5 bases and J 2 bases, with 13 bases left between them. Germline V lookup: CDR1 SGHDN, CDR2 FVKESK. This CDR3 has 15 amino acids. The CDR3 region has the DNA TGTGCCAGCAGCTCCCAAGACAGGCCTGGAAACACCATATATTTT. It encodes CASSSQDRPGNTIYF.

This clone was picked up one time. This chain uses TRBV6-5 with TRBJ1-2; 7 bases match TRBD1. Losses at the gene ends were 0 bases for V and 5 bases for J; bases not matched to a gene: 9. The CDR3 has 16 amino acids. Germline-derived CDR1 and CDR2 are MNHEY and SVGAGI. The CDR3 here is CASSYSQGQVEYGYTF. CDR3 sequence (DNA): TGTGCCAGCAGTTACTCCCAAGGACAGGTGGAGTATGGCTACACCTTC.

This CDR3 reads CASTSGIGMNTEAFF. In nucleotides, the CDR3 is TGCGCCAGCACTTCGGGGATAGGGATGAACACTGAAGCTTTCTTT. The chain recombines TRBV10-2 with TRBJ1-1; D remains unclear. The ends were cut back, 7 bases at V and 0 bases at J, with 15 bases in the middle. The CDR3 extends over 15 amino acids. Germline assignment: CDR1 WSHSY and CDR2 SAAADI.

The rearrangement links TRBV6-5 to TRBJ1-5; D not resolved. Deletions cut 2 bases from V and 0 bases from J, with 8 bases between. The germline V gene encodes CDR1 MNHEY and CDR2 SVGAGI. The length of the CDR3 is 15 residues. The CDR3 DNA follows: TGTGCCAGCAGTTACAAGCGTTATAGCAATCAGCCCCAGCATTTT. Translation: CASSYKRYSNQPQHF.

This clone was counted only a few times. The chain is built from TRBV7-9 and TRBJ1-5; unclear D gene. Trimming removed 5 bases at V and 2 bases at J, with 10 bases between. Germline V gene sequence: CDR1 SEHNR, CDR2 FQNEAQ (reference sequence). The CDR3 is 14 residues long. The CDR3 is CASSPADGNQPQHF. As DNA, the CDR3 is TGTGCCAGCAGCCCCGCGGATGGCAATCAGCCCCAGCATTTT. The full variable domain, its missing parts supplied by reference TRBV7-9 and TRBJ1-5, is DTGVSQNPRHKITKRGQNVTFRCDPISEHNRLYWYRQTLGQGPEFLTYFQNEAQLEKSRLLSDRFSAERPKGSFSTLEIQRTEQGDSAMYLCASSPADGNQPQHFGDGTRLSIL.

V gene TRBV30 combines with J gene TRBJ1-5; D gene unclear. Germline V gene sequence: CDR1 GTSNPN, CDR2 SVGIG (reference sequence). Trimming pared 0 bases from V and 3 bases from J, leaving 9 bases between. This CDR3 region has 14 residues. The CDR3 loop is CAWSVGSNNQPQHF. As DNA, the CDR3 is TGTGCCTGGAGTGTGGGTTCTAACAATCAGCCCCAGCATTTT.

The chain recombines TRBV13 with TRBJ2-5; 9 bases line up with TRBD2. Germline trimming cut 0 bases from V and 7 bases from J; bases unmatched to any gene: 9. The CDR3 totals 16 residues. Germline V CDR1 and CDR2: PRHDT, FYEKMQ (reference sequence). CDR3 protein: CASSLGLAGSGGTQYF. The CDR3 DNA is TGTGCCAGCAGCTTAGGCCTAGCGGGGTCCGGGGGGACCCAGTACTTC.

This chain connects TRBV12-5 to TRBJ1-5; D is unclear. Germline V CDR1 and CDR2: LGHNT, FRNRAP. Trimming shortened V by 3 bases and J by 0 bases, and 6 bases separated the two germline ends. This CDR3 region has 14 residues. This CDR3 reads CASGFMTSNQPQHF. As DNA, the CDR3 is TGTGCTAGTGGTTTCATGACTAGCAATCAGCCCCAGCATTTT.

V is TRBV7-2 and J is TRBJ1-2; D might be TRBD1 (5 bases). The CDR3 contains 15 residues. Germline CDR1 SGHTA, CDR2 FQGNSA. V was trimmed by 5 bases and J by 8 bases, leaving 21 bases between them. The CDR3 sequence: CASSPEGLQGWGYTF. The CDR3 DNA is TGTGCCAGCAGCCCCGAGGGGCTCCAGGGATGGGGCTACACCTTC.

The chain recombines TRBV6-1 with TRBJ2-1; 9 bases are shared with TRBD2. The germline V gene encodes CDR1 MNHNS and CDR2 SASEGT. The CDR3 has 15 residues. The trim removed 6 bases at V and 7 bases at J, leaving 10 bases unmatched. CDR3 DNA: TGTGCCAGCAGCTCTCGGGCTAGCGGGGCAAATGAGCAGTTCTTC. Translated: CASSSRASGANEQFF.

For the CDR3, the DNA is TGTGCCAGCGTCACCAGGGCAGGGAATAGCAATCAGCCCCAGCATTTT. It specifies CASVTRAGNSNQPQHF. The chain has TRBV18 and TRBJ1-5; perhaps TRBD1 as D (5 bases). V lost 8 bases, J lost 0 bases, and 17 bases lay in between. CDR3 length: 16 amino acids. Germline values: CDR1 KGHSH, CDR2 LQKENI.

The rearrangement uses TRBV6-5 and TRBJ1-5, with 9 bases that match TRBD1. V lost 6 bases and J lost 7; bases outside the gene matches: 7. This CDR3 spans 14 amino acids. Germline V lookup: CDR1 MNHEY, CDR2 SVGAGI. The CDR3: CASRRRQGEQPQHF. The CDR3 nucleotides read TGTGCCAGCAGACGCCGACAGGGGGAGCAGCCCCAGCATTTT.

The chain employs TRBV27 and TRBJ1-6; D remains ambiguous. V was trimmed by 3 bases and J by 4 bases, leaving 4 bases between them. The CDR3 is 13 residues long. In germline, CDR1 is MNHEY, CDR2 SMNVEV (reference sequence). The CDR3 coding sequence is TGTGCCAGCAGTTTTGAGTATAATTCACCCCTCCACTTT. It translates to CASSFEYNSPLHF.

V gene TRBV25-1 combines with J gene TRBJ1-2; D is undetermined. The CDR3 extends over 12 amino acids. Germline V CDR1 and CDR2: MGHDK, SYGVNS. Trimming took off 4 bases at V and 8 bases at J, with 11 bases between the two ends. The CDR3 sequence is CASSAAVVGYTF. The CDR3 nucleotides are TGTGCCAGCAGTGCGGCCGTTGTAGGCTACACCTTC.

There are a few counts of this clone. The J gene is TRBJ2-3, the V gene TRBV7-9; D might be TRBD2 (5 bases). This CDR3 spans 15 amino acids. Trimming cost V 5 bases and J 4 bases, with 16 bases left between them. Germline assignment: CDR1 SEHNR and CDR2 FQNEAQ (reference sequence). The CDR3 is CASSGFWLASDTQYF. The CDR3 DNA reads as TGTGCCAGCAGCGGGTTTTGGCTAGCTTCAGATACGCAGTATTTT.

The chain carries TRBV7-2 and TRBJ2-1; unclear D gene. Trimming pared 5 bases from V and 3 bases from J, leaving 14 bases between. The V gene's germline CDR1 is SGHTA and CDR2 FQGNSA. CDR3 length: 15 residues. CDR3 coding DNA: TGTGCCAGCAGCCTAATTGAGCAGATCTACAATGAGCAGTTCTTC. This codes for CASSLIEQIYNEQFF.